This T cell receptor (beta chain) emerged from a study of identical twins. General observations from the study: Twins shared out-of-frame alpha sequences with excess low generation probability. Conclusions were based on cross-sectional statistical analysis, without following the same donors. Cord blood's abundant beta clonotypes had fewer insertions, unlike memory repertoires.

There are a few counts of this clonotype. Its antigen is not known. Template switching introduced a universal primer site, and the cDNA bore unique molecular identifiers. TCRdb independently ran MiXCR on the 5' RACE reads; one entry per CDR3 protein. In the table there are fewer than 250,000 distinct CDR3 sequences, approximately 7.8% of which are singletons. These data are also associated with another study on yellow fever vaccine responses in identical twins.

This receptor was identified in a young woman in good health. Sequencing was performed on CD8+ T cells sorted from blood.

Written as DNA, the CDR3 is TGTGCCAGCAGCCCCAGGGACAGAGCAGAGACCCAGTACTTC. This sequence encodes CASSPRDRAETQYF. The chain carries TRBV7-7 and TRBJ2-5; 7 nucleotides align to TRBD1. This CDR3 is 14 amino acids long. J lost 4 bases, V lost 5 bases, and 7 bases had no gene match. Germline V lookup: CDR1 SSHAT, CDR2 FNYEAQ (reference sequence).